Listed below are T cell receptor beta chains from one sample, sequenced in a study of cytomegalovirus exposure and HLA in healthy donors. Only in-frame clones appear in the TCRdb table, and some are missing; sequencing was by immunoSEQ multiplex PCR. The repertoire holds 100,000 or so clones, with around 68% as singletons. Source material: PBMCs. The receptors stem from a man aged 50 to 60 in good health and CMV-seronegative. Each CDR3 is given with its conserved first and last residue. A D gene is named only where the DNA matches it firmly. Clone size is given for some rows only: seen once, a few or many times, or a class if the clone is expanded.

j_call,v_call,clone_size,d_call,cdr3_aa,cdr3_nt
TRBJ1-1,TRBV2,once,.,CASTEVEDTEAFF,TGTGCCAGCACCGAGGTGGAGGACACTGAAGCTTTCTTT
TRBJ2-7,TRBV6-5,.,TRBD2,CASSQTSGKYEQYF,TGTGCCAGCAGCCAGACTAGCGGGAAGTACGAGCAGTACTTC
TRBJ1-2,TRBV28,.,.,CASSSVWGYTF,TGTGCCAGCAGTTCGGTTTGGGGCTACACCTTC
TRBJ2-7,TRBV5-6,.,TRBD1,CASSFEGQGVTRQYF,TGTGCCAGCAGCTTCGAGGGACAGGGGGTTACTCGGCAGTACTTC
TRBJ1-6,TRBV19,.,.,CASSRQLNSPLHF,TGTGCCAGTAGTAGACAGCTAAATTCACCCCTCCACTTT
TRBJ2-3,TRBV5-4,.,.,CASSLEGVTDTQYF,TGTGCCAGCAGCTTGGAGGGAGTAACAGATACGCAGTATTTT
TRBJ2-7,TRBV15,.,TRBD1,CATSRDRDRGDEQYF,TGTGCCACCAGCAGGGACCGGGACAGGGGCGACGAGCAGTACTTC
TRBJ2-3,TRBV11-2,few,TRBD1,CASSQGTVLTSTDTQYF,TGTGCCAGCAGCCAAGGGACAGTCTTAACTAGCACAGATACGCAGTATTTT
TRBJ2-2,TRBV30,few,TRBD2,CAWRGLAGGLFF,TGTGCCTGGCGAGGACTAGCGGGAGGGCTGTTTTTT
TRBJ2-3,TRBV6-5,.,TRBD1,CASSRGTGTDTQYF,TGTGCCAGCAGTCGCGGGACAGGGACAGATACGCAGTATTTT
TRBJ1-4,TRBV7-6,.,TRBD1,CASSLNRGRNEKLFF,TGTGCCAGCAGTCTTAACAGGGGACGGAATGAAAAACTGTTTTTT
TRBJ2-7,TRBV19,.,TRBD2,CASSPRTSGRPISYEQYF,TGTGCCAGTAGTCCCCGGACTAGCGGGAGGCCCATCTCCTACGAGCAGTACTTC
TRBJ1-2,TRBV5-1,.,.,CASSRDGGTQLNTLPNYGYTF,TGCGCCAGCAGCCGGGACGGGGGGACTCAACTCAACACACTTCCTAACTATGGCTACACCTTC
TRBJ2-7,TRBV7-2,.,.,CASSLGAASYEQYF,TGTGCCAGCAGCTTAGGGGCAGCTTCCTACGAGCAGTACTTC
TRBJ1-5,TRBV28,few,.,CASSLRHSPSNQPQHF,TGTGCCAGCAGTCTTCGACACTCTCCTAGCAATCAGCCCCAGCATTTT
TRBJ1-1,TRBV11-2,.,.,CASTPMTEAFF,TGTGCCAGCACCCCTATGACTGAAGCTTTCTTT
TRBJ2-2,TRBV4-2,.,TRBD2,CASSRTSGGAGELFF,TGTGCCAGCAGCCGGACTAGCGGGGGGGCCGGGGAGCTGTTTTTT
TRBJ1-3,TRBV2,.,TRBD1,CASSKQGAVAGNTIYF,TGTGCCAGCAGTAAACAGGGGGCGGTTGCTGGAAACACCATATATTTT
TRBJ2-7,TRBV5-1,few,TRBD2,CASSTGLAVFEQYF,TGCGCCAGCAGCACGGGACTAGCGGTATTCGAGCAGTACTTC
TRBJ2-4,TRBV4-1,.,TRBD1,CASSQPTGRNIQYF,TGCGCCAGCAGCCAACCGACAGGGAGAAACATTCAGTACTTC
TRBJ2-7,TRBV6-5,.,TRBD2,CATRMGGTYEQYF,TGTGCCACACGAATGGGGGGGACCTACGAGCAGTACTTC
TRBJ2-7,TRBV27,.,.,CASSQTGFYEQYF,TGTGCCAGCAGTCAAACAGGGTTTTACGAGCAGTACTTC
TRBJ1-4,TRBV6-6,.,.,CASRLPGQLPNEKLFF,TGTGCCAGCAGACTCCCCGGACAGCTTCCTAATGAAAAACTGTTTTTT
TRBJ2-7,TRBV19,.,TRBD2,CASSLRGGRYEQYF,TGTGCCAGTAGTTTGCGGGGGGGCCGGTACGAGCAGTACTTC
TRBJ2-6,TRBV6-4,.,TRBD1,CASSDSNRGPYGANVLTF,TGTGCCAGCAGTGACTCCAACAGGGGGCCGTATGGGGCCAACGTCCTGACTTTC
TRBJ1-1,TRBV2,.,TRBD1,CASSYRGVFTEAFF,TGTGCCAGCAGTTACAGGGGGGTGTTCACTGAAGCTTTCTTT
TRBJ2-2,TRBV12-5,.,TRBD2,CASGLSAGENTGELFF,TGTGCTAGTGGTTTGTCCGCGGGAGAGAACACCGGGGAGCTGTTTTTT
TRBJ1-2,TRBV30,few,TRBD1,CAWSGDRGHSGYTF,TGTGCCTGGAGCGGGGACAGGGGGCACAGTGGCTACACCTTC
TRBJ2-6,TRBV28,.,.,CASSPGHISGANVLTF,TGTGCCAGCAGCCCGGGACACATCTCTGGGGCCAACGTCCTGACTTTC
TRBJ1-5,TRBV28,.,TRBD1,CASSPGTGYQPQHF,TGTGCCAGCAGTCCCGGGACAGGGTATCAGCCCCAGCATTTT
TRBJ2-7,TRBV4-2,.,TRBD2,CASSQAPSGSSYEQYF,TGTGCCAGCAGCCAAGCCCCTAGCGGGAGTTCCTACGAGCAGTACTTC
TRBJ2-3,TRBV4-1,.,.,CASSQGYRGADTQYF,TGCGCCAGCAGCCAAGGATATAGGGGCGCAGATACGCAGTATTTT
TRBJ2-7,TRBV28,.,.,CASQHPSREYEQYF,TGTGCCAGCCAGCATCCCTCACGGGAGTACGAGCAGTACTTC
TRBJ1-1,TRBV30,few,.,CAWNPLGGNTEAFF,TGTGCCTGGAACCCCCTCGGGGGGAACACTGAAGCTTTCTTT
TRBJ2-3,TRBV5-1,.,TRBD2,CASSLVAGGPSTDTQYF,TGCGCCAGCAGCTTAGTAGCGGGAGGCCCTAGCACAGATACGCAGTATTTT
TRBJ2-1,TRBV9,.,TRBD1,CASSGTGGGNEQFF,TGTGCCAGCAGCGGAACAGGGGGCGGGAATGAGCAGTTCTTC
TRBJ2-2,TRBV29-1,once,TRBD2,CSVEEVWGGDTGELFF,TGCAGCGTTGAAGAAGTTTGGGGGGGGGACACCGGGGAGCTGTTTTTT
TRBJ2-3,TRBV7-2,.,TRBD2,CASSLSRTSGASTDTQYF,TGTGCCAGCAGCTTAAGTAGGACTAGCGGGGCTAGCACAGATACGCAGTATTTT
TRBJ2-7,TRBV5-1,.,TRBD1,CASSVGQGAREQYF,TGCGCCAGCAGCGTGGGACAGGGGGCGCGGGAGCAGTACTTC
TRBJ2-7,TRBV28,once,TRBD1,CASSPRQGRSYEQYF,TGTGCCAGCAGTCCACGACAGGGGCGTTCCTACGAGCAGTACTTC
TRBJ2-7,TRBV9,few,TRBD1,CASSRTGAEQYF,TGTGCCAGCAGCCGGACAGGGGCCGAGCAGTACTTC
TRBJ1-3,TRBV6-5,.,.,CASVSLGASGNTIYF,TGTGCCAGTGTTTCGTTAGGGGCATCTGGAAACACCATATATTTT
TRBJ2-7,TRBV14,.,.,CASSQRYEQYF,TGTGCCAGCAGCCAACGGTACGAGCAGTACTTC
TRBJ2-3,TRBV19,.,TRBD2,CASSTQLAGGAGDTQYF,TGTGCCAGTAGTACCCAGCTAGCGGGAGGAGCTGGGGATACGCAGTATTTT
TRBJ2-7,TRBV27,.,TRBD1,CASSPRTGTRYEQYF,TGTGCCAGCAGTCCCCGGACAGGGACACGCTACGAGCAGTACTTC
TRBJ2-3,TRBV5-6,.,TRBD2,CASSWRLAGTSTDTQYF,TGTGCCAGCAGCTGGCGACTAGCGGGGACGAGCACAGATACGCAGTATTTT
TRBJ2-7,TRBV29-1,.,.,CSVVTGLATTGEQYF,TGCAGCGTGGTTACAGGGTTGGCGACTACTGGGGAGCAGTACTTC
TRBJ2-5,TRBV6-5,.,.,CASTNRGGSVETQYF,TGTGCCAGCACCAACCGGGGTGGGAGTGTAGAGACCCAGTACTTC
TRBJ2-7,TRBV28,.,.,CASSLSGATYEQYF,TGTGCCAGCAGTTTGTCAGGGGCTACCTACGAGCAGTACTTC
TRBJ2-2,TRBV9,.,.,CASSLRISTGELFF,TGTGCCAGCAGCCTGAGAATAAGCACCGGGGAGCTGTTTTTT
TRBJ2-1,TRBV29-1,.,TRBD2,CSSERTRTYNEQFF,TGCAGCTCTGAAAGGACTAGAACCTACAATGAGCAGTTCTTC
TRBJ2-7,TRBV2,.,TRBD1,CASSEAWTGSYEQYF,TGTGCCAGCAGTGAAGCCTGGACAGGGAGCTACGAGCAGTACTTC
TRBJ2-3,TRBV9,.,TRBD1,CASTPDRARTDTQYF,TGTGCCAGCACCCCAGACAGGGCTCGCACAGATACGCAGTATTTT
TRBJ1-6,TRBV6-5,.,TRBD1,CASRGGTSPLHF,TGTGCCAGCAGAGGGGGCACGTCACCCCTCCACTTT
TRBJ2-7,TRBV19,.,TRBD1,CATTTGPNTYEQYF,TGTGCCACTACGACAGGGCCTAACACCTACGAGCAGTACTTC
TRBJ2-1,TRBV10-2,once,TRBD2,CASTLVSGIAYNEQFF,TGCGCCAGTACACTTGTTAGCGGGATAGCCTACAATGAGCAGTTCTTC
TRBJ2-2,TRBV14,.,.,CASSQSLGGAGELFF,TGTGCCAGCAGCCAGTCCTTGGGTGGAGCCGGGGAGCTGTTTTTT
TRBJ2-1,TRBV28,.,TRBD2,CASSPLAGNTNEQFF,TGTGCCAGCAGTCCCCTAGCGGGCAATACTAATGAGCAGTTCTTC
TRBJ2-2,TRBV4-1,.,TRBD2,CASSQDKPSGPQGGELFF,TGCGCCAGCAGCCAAGATAAACCTAGCGGCCCTCAGGGCGGGGAGCTGTTTTTT
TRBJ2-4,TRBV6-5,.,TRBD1,CASSEKTGGITQYF,TGTGCCAGCAGTGAAAAGACAGGGGGGATCACGCAGTACTTC